The 22 T cell receptor beta chains below were found in one sample sequenced in a study of cytotoxic CD8 clonotypes in ibrutinib-treated CLL. Profiled with immunoSEQ multiplex PCR; TCRdb holds only in-frame clones, not every one. The sample lists approximately 330,000 clones, roughly 79% occurring once. The sample here was PBMCs, taken before ibrutinib treatment. These receptors were taken from a human donor with chronic lymphocytic leukemia.

The V call is TRBV30, the J call TRBJ1-5; 11 bases align to TRBD1. After removal of 0 bases from V and 5 bases from J, the junction contained 6 bases not matched to a gene. Germline lookup yields CDR1 GTSNPN and CDR2 SVGIG (reference sequence). The CDR3 contains 16 residues. CDR3 sequence: CAWSVGGTGGYQPQHF. The CDR3 DNA reads TGTGCCTGGAGTGTAGGGGGGACAGGGGGATATCAGCCCCAGCATTTT. The entire variable domain, with the rest obtained from reference TRBV30 and TRBJ1-5, is as follows: SQTIHQWPATLVQPVGSPLSLECTVEGTSNPNLYWYRQAAGRGLQLLFYSVGIGQISSEVPQNLSASRPQDRQFILSSKKLLLSDSGFYLCAWSVGGTGGYQPQHFGDGTRLSIL.

The chain links TRBV10-3 to TRBJ2-7, with D unclear. The V gene's germline CDR1 is ENHRY and CDR2 SYGVKD. The length of the CDR3 is 12 residues. Trimming took off 6 bases at V and 0 bases at J, with 6 bases between the two ends. The CDR3 nucleotides read TGTGCCATCAGGGGCCACTCCTACGAGCAGTACTTC. This codes for CAIRGHSYEQYF.

DNA for the CDR3: TGTGCCAGCAGCCCCAATCAAGGGGGATCGGAACAGCCCCAGCATTTT. This codes for CASSPNQGGSEQPQHF. The chain links TRBV7-2 to TRBJ1-5, with D maybe TRBD1 (6 bases). CDR1 and CDR2 (germline): SGHTA, FQGNSA. The CDR3 has 16 residues. Trimming cost V 5 bases and J 7 bases, with 21 bases left between them.

J is TRBJ2-2 and V is TRBV7-2; possible D gene TRBD1, 6 bases. Looked up from germline, CDR1 is SGHTA and CDR2 is FQGNSA. The CDR3 is 15 residues long. The V gene lost 6 bases and the J gene lost 3 bases, with 14 bases spanning the gap. DNA for the CDR3: TGTGCCAGCAGACAGGGACCGGTTCACACCGGGGAGCTGTTTTTT. Its translation is CASRQGPVHTGELFF.

V is TRBV4-3 and J is TRBJ2-2; 8 bases agree with TRBD1. The ends lost 0 bases at V and 5 bases at J; junction bases unmatched: 8. Germline-derived CDR1 and CDR2 are LGHNA and YSLEER. The CDR3 contains 17 residues. The chain's CDR3 is CASSQDYQGASTGELFF. The CDR3 DNA sequence: TGCGCCAGCAGCCAAGATTACCAGGGGGCTTCTACCGGGGAGCTGTTTTTT.

The table lists this clone with a few counts. The chain is built from TRBV9 and TRBJ2-5; perhaps D is TRBD1 or TRBD2 (5 bases each). The V gene's germline CDR1 is SGDLS and CDR2 YYNGEE. The ends were cut back, 4 bases at V and 5 bases at J, with 15 bases in the middle. The CDR3 runs to 14 residues. The CDR3 here is CASSSHGADETQYF. Written as DNA, the CDR3 is TGTGCCAGCAGCTCACACGGGGCGGACGAGACCCAGTACTTC.

This sequence joins TRBV5-4 and TRBJ2-5; no clear D. Germline V CDR1 and CDR2: SGHNT, YYREEE (reference sequence). The CDR3 runs to 12 residues. Trimming took 4 bases from V and 4 from J, leaving 8 bases between them. In nucleotides, the CDR3 is TGTGCCAGCAGCCTGAGCTTAGAGACCCAGTACTTC. It codes for CASSLSLETQYF.

The V call is TRBV18, the J call TRBJ2-7; 7 nucleotides match TRBD1. CDR1 is KGHSH, CDR2 LQKENI, per germline. After removal of 6 bases from V and 6 bases from J, the junction contained 8 bases not matched to a gene. This CDR3 spans 13 amino acids. The CDR3 sequence: CASSVDRAGEQYF. The CDR3 DNA reads as TGTGCCAGCTCCGTTGACAGGGCCGGCGAGCAGTACTTC.

The chain couples TRBV9 to TRBJ2-7, with no clear D. Trimming stripped 4 bases from V and 3 bases from J, with 14 bases between. CDR1 and CDR2 from the germline V gene are SGDLS and YYNGEE. CDR3 length: 14 amino acids. CDR3 in DNA: TGTGCCAGCAGCTTCGGACGGACCAGCTACGAGCAGTACTTC. It translates to CASSFGRTSYEQYF.

The chain carries TRBV6-1 and TRBJ2-2; the match to TRBD1 covers 8 bases. The CDR3 covers 13 residues. J lost 7 bases, V lost 4 bases, and 2 bases had no gene match. Germline V lookup: CDR1 MNHNS, CDR2 SASEGT. CDR3 nucleotides: TGTGCCAGCAGTGCCACAGGGGGCGGGGAGCTGTTTTTT. Encoded protein: CASSATGGGELFF.

This chain uses TRBV20-1 with TRBJ2-7; D gene uncertain. The V gene's germline CDR1 is DFQATT and CDR2 SNEGSKA (reference sequence). Trimming took off 5 bases at V and 3 bases at J, with 5 bases between the two ends. The CDR3 has 10 residues. CDR3 loop: CSAGLYEQYF. The CDR3 coding sequence is TGCAGTGCTGGTCTCTACGAGCAGTACTTC.

The chain carries TRBV6-1 and TRBJ1-5; D ambiguous. Trimming took 7 bases from V and 0 from J, leaving 4 bases between them. This CDR3 is 12 amino acids long. Germline V gene sequence: CDR1 MNHNS, CDR2 SASEGT. CDR3 sequence reads: CASKDSNQPQHF. Here the CDR3 DNA reads TGTGCCAGCAAGGATAGCAATCAGCCCCAGCATTTT.

The DNA of the CDR3 is TGTGCCAGCAGCGTAGGAGGCTGGGTAGCGGGAGTGGTCGGGGAGCTGTTTTTT. This gives the protein CASSVGGWVAGVVGELFF. The chain recombines TRBV9 with TRBJ2-2; TRBD2 matches 9 bases. The CDR3 length is 18 residues. Germline values: CDR1 SGDLS, CDR2 YYNGEE. Unmatched junction bases numbered 13, after V lost 0 bases and J lost 7 bases.

The rearrangement links TRBV29-1 to TRBJ2-7; 14 bases match TRBD2. After removal of 3 bases from V and 4 bases from J, the junction contained 8 bases not matched to a gene. This CDR3 is 16 amino acids long. The germline V gene has CDR1 SQVTM and CDR2 ANQGSEA. The DNA of the CDR3 is TGCAGCGTTGAGGGCGGGACTAGCGGGGGCATTTACGAGCAGTACTTC. This sequence encodes CSVEGGTSGGIYEQYF.

The rearrangement uses TRBV5-1 and TRBJ2-3; 7 positions agree with TRBD2. Germline CDR1 SGHRS, CDR2 YFSETQ. This CDR3 is 14 amino acids long. Trimming cost V 4 bases and J 4 bases; bases outside gene matches: 6. The CDR3 bases are TGCGCCAGCAGCGGCGGGAGCCTCCCAGATACGCAGTATTTT. It specifies CASSGGSLPDTQYF.

The chain is built from TRBV6-4 and TRBJ2-1; TRBD1 matches 10 bases. Unmatched junction bases numbered 1, after V lost 4 bases and J lost 7 bases. Germline V CDR1 and CDR2: MRHNA, SNTAGT. There are 13 residues in the CDR3. In DNA form, the CDR3 reads TGTGCCAGCAGTGGGACAGGGGGAAATGAGCAGTTCTTC. It codes for CASSGTGGNEQFF.

The chain recombines TRBV27 with TRBJ2-7; D is unresolved. There are 14 residues in the CDR3. The V gene's germline CDR1 is MNHEY and CDR2 SMNVEV (reference sequence). V lost 2 bases and J lost 6, with 14 bases in between. The CDR3 sequence: CASSLEPELGEQYF. The CDR3 bases are TGTGCCAGCAGTTTAGAGCCTGAGTTAGGCGAGCAGTACTTC.

This clone occurred a few times. J is TRBJ2-3 and V is TRBV7-3, with D hard to call. The germline V and J ends were trimmed by 2 bases and 0 bases, with 6 bases remaining between them. CDR3 size: 14 residues. Per germline, CDR1 SGHTA and CDR2 FQGTGA. The CDR3 sequence: CASSLLSSTDTQYF. The CDR3 region has the DNA TGTGCCAGCAGCTTACTCTCTAGCACAGATACGCAGTATTTT. The whole variable domain, filled in from reference TRBV7-3 and TRBJ2-3, reads GAGVSQTPSNKVTEKGKYVELRCDPISGHTALYWYRQSLGQGPEFLIYFQGTGAADDSGLPNDRFFAVRPEGSVSTLKIQRTERGDSAVYLCASSLLSSTDTQYFGPGTRLTVL.

This chain uses TRBV4-1 with TRBJ2-2, with no clear D. With 5 bases removed from V and 0 bases from J, the gap between germline ends came to 10 bases. This CDR3 has 15 amino acids. The germline V gene encodes CDR1 MGHRA and CDR2 YSYEKL. CDR3 loop: CASSTTATNTGELFF. The CDR3 coding sequence is TGCGCCAGCAGCACGACTGCCACGAACACCGGGGAGCTGTTTTTT.

The J gene is TRBJ1-1, the V gene TRBV28; D may be TRBD1 (5 bases). From germline, CDR1 is MDHEN and CDR2 SYDVKM. The CDR3 is made up of 14 amino acids. The V end was cut by 11 bases, the J end by 0 bases, with 16 bases between. The CDR3 reads CAATLQGLNTEAFF. The DNA of the CDR3 is TGTGCCGCTACACTTCAGGGACTGAACACTGAAGCTTTCTTT.

The DNA of the CDR3 is TGTGCCAGCAGTTACTTGCGGGGGGGGGAAGAGACCCAGTACTTC. Amino acid sequence: CASSYLRGGEETQYF. The V call is TRBV6-5, the J call TRBJ2-5, with 9 bases matching TRBD2. Germline V gene sequence: CDR1 MNHEY, CDR2 SVGAGI. The V segment lost 1 base and the J segment 3 bases; nucleotides outside the gene matches: 3. This CDR3 has 15 residues.

The chain recombines TRBV10-2 with TRBJ2-1; 9 nucleotides line up with TRBD2. The CDR3 extends over 14 amino acids. Germline values: CDR1 WSHSY, CDR2 SAAADI. Trimming took 7 bases from V and 3 from J; bases not matched to a gene: 4. The CDR3 nucleotides are TGCGCCAGCATTCCAGCGGGAGGCTACAATGAGCAGTTCTTC. It encodes CASIPAGGYNEQFF.